This TCR beta chain originates from a study of T cell repertoires in cytomegalovirus infection. Looking at the study overall: CMV infection and matching HLA type were both indicated by public TCR beta signatures.

Each CDR3 protein gets one entry after TCRdb re-called the reads with MiXCR. The sample lists over 300,000 distinct CDR3 sequences; 15% to 20% were seen once. This clonotype was detected ten times or more. Its specificity is unknown. The germline CDR1 and CDR2 sequences are KGHDR and SFDVKD. V gave up 0 bases and J gave up 6 bases, with 11 bases separating them. The CDR3 loop spans 15 amino acids. General study points: Dominant in the ex vivo response were TCR beta clonotypes restricted by HLA-C and specific for CMV. Frequencies of public TCR beta families were cumulated, and this identified carriers of CMV plus the relevant HLA.

The sample was PBMCs. The chain is built from TRBV24-1 and TRBJ1-5; TRBD1 is a possible D gene (5 bases). This TCR was sampled from a human donor in good health (CMV status not recorded). Some clones in this sample may be carry-over from other donors' samples. The CDR3, as DNA: TGTGCCACCAGTGATTTGGGGTGGGACTCTCAGCCCCAGCATTTT. Encoded protein: CATSDLGWDSQPQHF.